The 30 T cell receptor beta chains presented below share a single source sample, sequenced in a study of tumor and adjacent non-tumor tissue in lung cancer. A modified ARM-PCR protocol with three rounds of nested PCR amplified TCRbeta. Using its own MiXCR run on the multiplex PCR reads, TCRdb lists one record per CDR3 protein. The sample lists 60,000 to 85,000 distinct CDR3 sequences, more than 60% occurring once. This sample's RNA came from whole unsorted tissue. Sequenced material: lung tumor tissue. The receptors were gathered from a woman between 50 and 59 years old with non-small cell lung cancer.

The chain couples TRBV6-6 to TRBJ1-2; perhaps TRBD1 as D (5 bases). The CDR3 totals 14 residues. Germline assignment: CDR1 MNHNY and CDR2 SVGAGI (reference sequence). Trimming stripped 6 bases from V and 0 bases from J, with 11 bases between. For the CDR3, the DNA is TGTGCCAGCAGCTCCGGGGCTGCTAACTATGGCTACACCTTC. The encoded protein is CASSSGAANYGYTF.

A remark on this clonotype: The conserved phenylalanine or tryptophan normally closing the CDR3 is absent here, so this likely arose from a read error. The gene calls are TRBV4-1 and TRBJ2-3, with D tentatively TRBD2 (6 bases). With 3 bases removed from V and 6 bases from J, the gap between germline ends came to 13 bases. Germline assignment: CDR1 MGHRA and CDR2 YSYEKL. This CDR3 is built from 14 residues. This CDR3 reads CASSQRAGSDTQYL. Here the CDR3 DNA reads TGCGCCAGCAGCCAGAGGGCGGGATCTGATACGCAGTATTTG.

As concerns this clonotype: A much larger clone lies one base from this, so it may be a read error. The chain has TRBV30 and TRBJ1-5; no reliable D call. Germline CDR1 reads GTSNPN; CDR2 reads SVGIG (reference sequence). The CDR3 totals 14 residues. DNA for the CDR3: TGTGCCTGGAGCCCCTGGGGTAGCAATCAGCCCCAGGATTTT. Translating gives CAWSPWGSNQPQDF.

This clonotype has a count of ten or more. The V and J genes are TRBV28 and TRBJ1-3; D possibly corresponds to TRBD1 (5 bases). Germline V gives CDR1 MDHEN, CDR2 SYDVKM. The V gene lost 11 bases and the J gene lost 0 bases, with 20 bases spanning the gap. CDR3 length: 16 amino acids. The CDR3 DNA reads as TGTGCCGCCATGGGGCAGGGCGAACCCTCTGGAAACACCATATATTTT. As protein: CAAMGQGEPSGNTIYF.

Notes on this clonotype: One end of the junction fails to match germline, which may point to a read error. The J gene is TRBJ2-3, the V gene TRBV6-2 or TRBV6-3; D unresolved. Germline V CDR1 and CDR2: MNHEY, SVGEGT. This CDR3 has 13 residues. Here the CDR3 DNA reads TGTGCCAGGAGTTCAATATGCACAGATACGCAGTATTTT. Protein product: CARSSICTDTQYF.

On this clonotype itself: No conserved phenylalanine or tryptophan is present at the end of the CDR3, so a read error is the likely explanation. This chain uses TRBV10-2 with TRBJ1-1; D remains unclear. V lost 2 bases and J 0 bases, leaving 7 bases between the germline ends. This CDR3 is built from 14 residues. CDR1 is WSHSY and CDR2 is SAAADI in the germline V gene. This chain's CDR3 is CASSEPRMNTEAFS. Here the CDR3 DNA reads TGCGCCAGCAGTGAGCCACGGATGAACACTGAAGCTTTCTCT.

Concerning this clonotype: The junction does not match germline at one end; this may be a read error. V usage is TRBV12-3 or TRBV12-4 and J usage is TRBJ2-1; D perhaps matches TRBD2 (6 bases). The CDR3 runs to 12 residues. The CDR3 bases are TGTGCCAGCAGTTTAAAAGCGGGCAGGGTGCTCTTC. This sequence encodes CASSLKAGRVLF.

There are many counts of this clonotype. The CDR3 reads CAIAGQGNNNNEQFF. The CDR3 nucleotides read TGTGCCATTGCGGGACAGGGCAACAACAACAATGAGCAGTTCTTC. The rearrangement joins TRBV10-3 to TRBJ2-1; 9 nucleotides line up with TRBD1. CDR3 length: 15 residues. Germline loops: CDR1 ENHRY, CDR2 SYGVKD. Trimming removed 9 bases from V and 5 bases from J; junction bases left unmatched: 11.

As to this clonotype: Compared with germline, one end of the junction differs, possibly owing to a read error. The rearrangement uses TRBV28 and TRBJ1-5, with D uncertain. The germline V gene has CDR1 MDHEN and CDR2 SYDVKM. This CDR3 spans 13 amino acids. CDR3 region: CASQRGGNQPQHF. The CDR3 DNA is TGTGCCAGCCAACGGGGAGGTAATCAGCCCCAACATTTT.

The CDR3 nucleotides read TGTGCAAAAACAGTCCCGGGGGCAGCTAACTATGGCTACACCTTC. Translating gives CAKTVPGAANYGYTF. The chain combines TRBV24-1 with TRBJ1-2; a weak D match, TRBD1 (6 bases). From germline, CDR1 is KGHDR and CDR2 SFDVKD. This CDR3 contains 15 residues.

This clonotype was recorded many times. The V gene is TRBV29-1, the J gene TRBJ2-7, with D perhaps TRBD1 (6 bases). V was pared by 4 bases and J by 5 bases, with 18 bases between. The CDR3 spans 14 residues. CDR1 and CDR2 from the germline V gene are SQVTM and ANQGSEA. The CDR3 region is CSVGNWQGFNEQYF. The DNA for the CDR3 is TGCAGCGTTGGTAACTGGCAGGGGTTCAACGAGCAGTACTTC.

This clonotype was recorded many times. The V call is TRBV20-1, the J call TRBJ2-1; tentative D call: TRBD2 (6 bases). The V gene lost 4 bases and the J gene lost 8 bases, with 21 bases spanning the gap. The CDR3 totals 15 residues. Germline CDR1 DFQATT, CDR2 SNEGSKA (reference sequence). In nucleotides, the CDR3 is TGCAGTGCTACCCTTGGAGGGAGTGATGTACATGAGCAGTTCTTC. This codes for CSATLGGSDVHEQFF.

This clonotype has a single count. The chain uses TRBV12-3 or TRBV12-4 and TRBJ1-1; weak D call: TRBD1 (6 bases). The CDR3 runs to 15 residues. V was cut by 9 bases and J by 1 base, with 18 bases left in between. CDR3 nucleotide sequence: TGTGCCAGAAGCGTCTACAGGGTGGGGAACACTGAAGCTTTCTTT. Its translation is CARSVYRVGNTEAFF.

This clonotype was seen a few times. This chain uses TRBV7-6 with TRBJ2-7; D unresolved. The CDR3 loop spans 13 amino acids. CDR1 and CDR2 (germline): SGHVS, FNYEAQ. V lost 5 bases and J 6 bases, leaving 14 bases between the germline ends. CDR3 DNA: TGTGCCAGCAGCCCGAACCTTGCGACCGAGCAGTACTTC. Protein product: CASSPNLATEQYF.

This clonotype was seen at least ten times. This chain links TRBV29-1 with TRBJ2-3; no firm D call. Trimming removed 6 bases at V and 2 bases at J, with 12 bases between. The CDR3 has 13 residues. The germline CDR1 and CDR2 sequences are SQVTM and ANQGSEA. CDR3 residues: CSVRLGATDTQYF. Here the CDR3 DNA reads TGCAGCGTAAGATTGGGTGCCACAGATACGCAGTATTTT.

This clonotype has ten or more counts. The chain uses TRBV28 and TRBJ2-5; 7 nucleotides agree with TRBD2. Trimming took 7 bases from V and 5 from J; bases not matched to a gene: 16. CDR3 length: 16 amino acids. Germline V gene sequence: CDR1 MDHEN, CDR2 SYDVKM. In DNA form, the CDR3 reads TGTGCCAGCACTCCTTGGGGTGGGAGGGCCGTGGAGACCCAGTACTTC. The encoded protein is CASTPWGGRAVETQYF.

About this clonotype itself: The conserved final phenylalanine or tryptophan is absent from the CDR3, which likely points to a read error. V and J are TRBV6-1 and TRBJ1-1, with 10 bases aligning to TRBD1. The CDR3 runs to 14 residues. The V gene's germline CDR1 is MNHNS and CDR2 SASEGT. Trimming removed 8 bases from V and 4 bases from J; junction bases left unmatched: 7. The CDR3 DNA is TGTGCCAGCCCGGGGTGGGACAGGGGCACTGAAGCTTTCCTT. Its translation is CASPGWDRGTEAFL.

This clonotype was seen ten or more times. The chain employs TRBV24-1 and TRBJ2-3, with D perhaps assigned TRBD1 or TRBD2 (6 bases each). Trimming removed 3 bases at V and 9 bases at J, with 12 bases between. The germline gives CDR1 KGHDR, CDR2 SFDVKD. The CDR3 contains 13 residues. The CDR3 here is CATSDPRGGTQYF. The CDR3 DNA follows: TGTGCCACCAGTGATCCACGAGGGGGGACGCAGTATTTT.

The gene calls are TRBV6-1 and TRBJ2-7; no clear D gene. This CDR3 region has 12 residues. CDR1 and CDR2 (germline): MNHNS, SASEGT. The V and J ends lost 7 bases and 1 base respectively, with 8 bases between them. CDR3 amino acids: CASIRSSYEQYF. The CDR3, as DNA: TGTGCCAGCATCCGCAGTTCCTACGAGCAGTACTTC.

Comments on this clonotype: One end of the junction does not line up with germline, which may come from a read error. The J gene is TRBJ2-7, the V gene TRBV5-5; tentative D call: TRBD2 (6 bases). Germline values: CDR1 SGHKS, CDR2 YYEKEE (reference sequence). The CDR3 consists of 15 residues. CDR3 DNA sequence: TGTGCCGGCAGCTTGGAGAGCGGGCCTTCCTACGAGCAGTACTTC. Translation: CAGSLESGPSYEQYF.

Concerning this clonotype: This may arise from a read error, as a much more abundant clone is one base away. The chain links TRBV7-8 to TRBJ1-5; no definite D call. The V end lost 8 bases, the J end lost 5 bases, and 16 bases lay between the germline ends. The V gene's germline CDR1 is SGHVS and CDR2 FQNEAQ. The CDR3 is 14 amino acids. CDR3: CASGPGQAHQPQHF. For the CDR3, the DNA is TGTGCCAGCGGCCCAGGTCAGGCACATCAGCCCCAGCATTTT.

This clonotype was found many times. This chain connects TRBV5-4 to TRBJ2-1, with 7 nucleotides matching TRBD2. Germline loops: CDR1 SGHNT, CDR2 YYREEE (reference sequence). This CDR3 has 14 residues. The V gene end was trimmed by 0 bases and the J gene end by 4 bases; junction bases not matched to a gene: 1. The DNA of the CDR3 is TGTGCCAGCAGCTTGGAGGGAGGGTACAATGAGCAGTTCTTC. Translation gives CASSLEGGYNEQFF. The full variable domain, rest sourced from reference TRBV5-4 and TRBJ2-1, is ETGVTQSPTHLIKTRGQQVTLRCSSQSGHNTVSWYQQALGQGPQFIFQYYREEENGRGNFPPRFSGLQFPNYSSELNVNALELDDSALYLCASSLEGGYNEQFFGPGTRLTVL.

On this clonotype itself: At one end the junction does not follow the germline gene, possibly because of a read error. The V call is TRBV5-1, the J call TRBJ2-2; TRBD1 aligns across 8 bases. This CDR3 is 15 amino acids long. Germline V gene data show CDR1 as SGHRS and CDR2 as YFSETQ. CDR3 DNA sequence: TGCGCCAGTAGCTTGGGACAGGCGAACACCGGGGATCTGTTTTTT. It codes for CASSLGQANTGDLFF.

V and J are TRBV19 and TRBJ2-1; 7 nucleotides line up with TRBD1. Germline trimming cut 9 bases from V and 5 bases from J; bases unmatched to any gene: 7. The CDR3 is 13 amino acids. CDR1 and CDR2 (germline): LNHDA, SQIVND (reference sequence). The CDR3 DNA reads TGTGCCAGCTCCGGGACAGAACACAATGAGCAGTTCTTC. Amino acids: CASSGTEHNEQFF.

With regard to this clonotype: One end of the junction varies from germline; a read error may be responsible. The chain carries TRBV12-3 or TRBV12-4 and TRBJ1-4; D is perhaps TRBD1 (5 bases). CDR3 size: 14 residues. DNA of the CDR3: TGTGCCAGCAACACTCAACAGGATTTTGAAGAACTGTTTTTT. Translating gives CASNTQQDFEELFF.

Concerning this clonotype itself: The junction departs from the called germline gene at one end, perhaps through a read error. The chain joins TRBV6-2 or TRBV6-3 to TRBJ2-1; D remains ambiguous. The CDR3 loop spans 13 amino acids. CDR1 is MNHEY and CDR2 is SVGEGT in the germline V gene. The CDR3, as DNA: TGTGCTAGCAGAGGTCACACATGCGATGAGCAGTTCTTC. Translation: CASRGHTCDEQFF.

This chain uses TRBV4-2 with TRBJ2-2; 8 bases map to TRBD2. V was clipped by 0 bases and J by 4 bases; unmatched bases: 7. This CDR3 contains 17 residues. Germline loops: CDR1 LGHNA, CDR2 YNFKEQ. The CDR3 reads CASSQDFQREFTGELFF. For the CDR3, the DNA is TGTGCCAGCAGCCAAGACTTCCAGCGGGAGTTCACCGGGGAGCTGTTTTTT.

The chain links TRBV7-3 to TRBJ2-3; either TRBD1 or TRBD2 may fit D (5 bases each). V was clipped by 3 bases and J by 4 bases, with 11 bases between them. The CDR3 length is 14 residues. From germline, CDR1 is SGHTA and CDR2 FQGTGA. CDR3 protein: CASSLGPRSDTQYF. The DNA for the CDR3 is TGTGCCAGCAGCTTGGGACCGCGGTCAGATACGCAGTATTTT.

A note on this clonotype: At one of its ends the junction is not consistent with the germline gene, which may arise from a read error. In nucleotides, the CDR3 is TGTGCCAGGAGCTTTGGGACAGAGGTGTATGGCTACACCTTC. Protein product: CARSFGTEVYGYTF. The chain combines TRBV5-6 with TRBJ1-2; 7 nucleotides line up with TRBD1. Germline-derived CDR1 and CDR2 are SGHDT and YYEEEE. This CDR3 spans 14 amino acids.

Concerning this clonotype: One end of the junction is discordant with germline, which a read error may explain. This chain uses TRBV5-1 with TRBJ2-1; TRBD2 is a possible D gene (5 bases). The CDR3 loop spans 15 amino acids. Germline values: CDR1 SGHRS, CDR2 YFSETQ. CDR3 protein: CASSLGVGRDNEQFF. CDR3 DNA sequence: TGCGCCAGTAGCTTGGGTGTAGGGAGAGACAATGAGCAGTTCTTC.